This TCR beta chain emerged from a study of long-term antiretroviral therapy in people with HIV. The study's findings and limits: The repertoire was dominated at all time points by clones expanded before ART. The blood, collected between about 2004 and 2017, was possibly taken under older ART regimens.

Survey-level resolution applied to immunoSEQ assay v3.0. Produced via immunoSEQ multiplex PCR; TCRdb's table is partial and in-frame only. The profile shows roughly 30,000 clones, 70% to 90% of them singletons. Germline loops: CDR1 KGHSH, CDR2 LQKENI. Germline trimming cut 3 bases from V and 4 bases from J; bases unmatched to any gene: 10. This CDR3 comprises 17 residues. On this clone: Its specificity is unknown.

The V and J genes are TRBV18 and TRBJ2-3; TRBD2 matches 10 bases. This receptor was identified in a woman between 18 and 29 years old with HIV. The material was unsorted PBMCs, obtained 1.8 years after starting antiretroviral therapy. The CDR3 here is CASSPGASGSLPDTQYF. DNA for the CDR3: TGTGCCAGCTCACCTGGGGCTAGCGGGAGTTTGCCAGATACGCAGTATTTT.